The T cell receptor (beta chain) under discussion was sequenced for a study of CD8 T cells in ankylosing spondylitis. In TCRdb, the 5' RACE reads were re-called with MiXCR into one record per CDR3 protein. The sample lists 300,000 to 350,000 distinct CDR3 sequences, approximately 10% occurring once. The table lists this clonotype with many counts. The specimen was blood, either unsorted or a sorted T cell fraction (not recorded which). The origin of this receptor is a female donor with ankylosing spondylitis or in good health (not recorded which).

The DNA for the CDR3 is TGTGCCAGCAGCTTAGCCTCGGGACGGACACCGAACAATGAGCAGTTCTTC. It translates to CASSLASGRTPNNEQFF. This sequence joins TRBV7-2 and TRBJ2-1; the D gene could be TRBD1 or TRBD2 (5 bases each). Between the trimmed V and J ends, which lost 0 bases and 5 bases, there was a span of 17 bases. The germline V gene has CDR1 SGHTA and CDR2 FQGNSA. The CDR3 is made up of 17 amino acids.